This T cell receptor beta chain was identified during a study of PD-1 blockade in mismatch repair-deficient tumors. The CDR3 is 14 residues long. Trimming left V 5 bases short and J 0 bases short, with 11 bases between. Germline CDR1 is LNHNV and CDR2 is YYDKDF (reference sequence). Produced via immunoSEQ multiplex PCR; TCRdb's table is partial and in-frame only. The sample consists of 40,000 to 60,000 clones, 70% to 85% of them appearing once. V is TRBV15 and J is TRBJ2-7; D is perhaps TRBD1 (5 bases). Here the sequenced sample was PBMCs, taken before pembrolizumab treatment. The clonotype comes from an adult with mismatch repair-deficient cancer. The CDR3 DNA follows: TGTGCCACCAGCGCCCAGGGCCACTCCTACGAGCAGTACTTC. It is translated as CATSAQGHSYEQYF.